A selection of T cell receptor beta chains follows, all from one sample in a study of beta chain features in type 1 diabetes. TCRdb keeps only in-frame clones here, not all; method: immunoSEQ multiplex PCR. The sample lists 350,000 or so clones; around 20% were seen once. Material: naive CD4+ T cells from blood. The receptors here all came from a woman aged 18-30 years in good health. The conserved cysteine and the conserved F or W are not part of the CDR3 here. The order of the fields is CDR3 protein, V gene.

CDR3: ASSVVGGARGAF; V: TRBV9
CDR3: ASSLWPNQPQH; V: TRBV11-2
CDR3: ASSPSTGNYEQY; V: TRBV18
CDR3: ASSLRPYYGYT; V: TRBV6-6
CDR3: ASTITGRNSPLH; V: TRBV19
CDR3: ASSPRLAGGTTDTQY; V: TRBV5-1
CDR3: ASSFGGGREQF; V: TRBV5-4
CDR3: ASSQDKLGQNHGYT; V: TRBV4-2
CDR3: ASSQGPLGKRKYYNEQF; V: TRBV4-1
CDR3: SVKEGWGDTQY; V: TRBV29-1
CDR3: ATSRDNKRGIQETQY; V: TRBV15
CDR3: ASSLRQGSTDTQY; V: TRBV18
CDR3: ASSLVHSYEQY; V: TRBV5-6
CDR3: ASSYIRGGRADEQF; V: TRBV6-5
CDR3: AWDVWGVRDEQF; V: TRBV30
CDR3: ASSLFTGPYEQY; V: TRBV7-9
CDR3: ASSVGQKNTEAF; V: TRBV9
CDR3: ASRAESSTDTQY; V: TRBV2
CDR3: AWSPQQGEQF; V: TRBV30
CDR3: ASTDSSNYGYT; V: TRBV5-1
CDR3: ASSPRREGTEAF; V: TRBV18
CDR3: ASSFNLNTEAF; V: TRBV7-3
CDR3: ASSSSGETQY; V: TRBV5-6
CDR3: ASSRRLENPDTQY; V: TRBV5-6
CDR3: ASSPGSNYGYT; V: TRBV7-3
CDR3: ASSPRLAGDTGELF; V: TRBV7-8
CDR3: ASSQPGQGYEQY; V: TRBV6-6
CDR3: ASSSTSGRYNEQF; V: TRBV4-1
CDR3: ASSSSETQY; V: TRBV7-9
CDR3: ASSSQRGKETQY; V: TRBV7-6
CDR3: AWRRETPRGEQY; V: TRBV30
CDR3: ASKGTGDSPLH; V: TRBV19
CDR3: ASSITGTGDYGYT; V: TRBV5-1
CDR3: ASSFSLLGTGELF; V: TRBV7-2